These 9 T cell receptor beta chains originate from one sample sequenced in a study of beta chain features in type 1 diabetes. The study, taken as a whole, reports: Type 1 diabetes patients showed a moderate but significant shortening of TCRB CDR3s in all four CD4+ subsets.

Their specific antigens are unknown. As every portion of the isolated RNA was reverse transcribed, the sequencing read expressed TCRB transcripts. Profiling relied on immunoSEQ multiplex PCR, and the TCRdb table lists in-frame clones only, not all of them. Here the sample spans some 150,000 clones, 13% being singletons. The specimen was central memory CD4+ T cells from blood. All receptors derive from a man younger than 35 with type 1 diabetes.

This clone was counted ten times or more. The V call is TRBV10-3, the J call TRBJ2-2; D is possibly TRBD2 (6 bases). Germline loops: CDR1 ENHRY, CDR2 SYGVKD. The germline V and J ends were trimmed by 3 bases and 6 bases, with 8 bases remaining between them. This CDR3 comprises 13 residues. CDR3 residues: CAISELAPGELFF. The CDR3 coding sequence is TGTGCCATCAGTGAACTAGCTCCCGGGGAGCTGTTTTTT.

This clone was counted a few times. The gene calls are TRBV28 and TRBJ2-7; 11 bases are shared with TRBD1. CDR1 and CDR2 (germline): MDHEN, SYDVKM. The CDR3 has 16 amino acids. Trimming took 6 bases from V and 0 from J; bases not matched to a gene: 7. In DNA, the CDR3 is TGTGCCAGCAGGCTCCGGACAGGGGGCAACTCCTACGAGCAGTACTTC. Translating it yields CASRLRTGGNSYEQYF.

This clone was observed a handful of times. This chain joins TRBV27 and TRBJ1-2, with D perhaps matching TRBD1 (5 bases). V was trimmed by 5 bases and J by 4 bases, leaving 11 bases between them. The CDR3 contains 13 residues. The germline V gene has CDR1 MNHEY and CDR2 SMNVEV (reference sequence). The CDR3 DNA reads TGTGCCAGCAGTCCACAGGTACCCTATGGCTACACCTTC. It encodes CASSPQVPYGYTF.

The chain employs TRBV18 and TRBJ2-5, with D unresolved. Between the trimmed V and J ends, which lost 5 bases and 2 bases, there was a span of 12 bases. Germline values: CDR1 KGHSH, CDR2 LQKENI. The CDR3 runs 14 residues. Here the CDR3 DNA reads TGTGCCAGCTCATCATATGGTCAACAAGAGACCCAGTACTTC. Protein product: CASSSYGQQETQYF.

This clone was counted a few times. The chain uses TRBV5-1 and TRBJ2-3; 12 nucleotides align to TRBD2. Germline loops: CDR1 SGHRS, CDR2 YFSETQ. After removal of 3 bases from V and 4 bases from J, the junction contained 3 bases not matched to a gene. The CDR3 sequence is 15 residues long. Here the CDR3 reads CASSWTSGESDTQYF. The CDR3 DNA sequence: TGCGCCAGCAGCTGGACTAGCGGGGAATCAGATACGCAGTATTTT.

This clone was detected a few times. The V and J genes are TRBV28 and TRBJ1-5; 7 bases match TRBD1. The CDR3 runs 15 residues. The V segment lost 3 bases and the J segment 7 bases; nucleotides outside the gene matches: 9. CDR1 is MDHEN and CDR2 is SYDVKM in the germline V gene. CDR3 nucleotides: TGTGCCAGCAGTTTCATACAGGGGAACGTGCAGCCCCAGCATTTT. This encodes CASSFIQGNVQPQHF.

In DNA form, the CDR3 reads TGTGCCAGTGGCCGGGACCCCTACGAGCAGTACTTC. It specifies CASGRDPYEQYF. The chain links TRBV19 to TRBJ2-7, with D perhaps TRBD1 or TRBD2 (5 bases each). Trimming took 8 bases from V and 2 from J, leaving 10 bases between them. Per the germline V gene, CDR1 is LNHDA and CDR2 is SQIVND (reference sequence). The CDR3 is made up of 12 amino acids. The full variable domain, completed using reference TRBV19 and TRBJ2-7, is DGGITQSPKYLFRKEGQNVTLSCEQNLNHDAMYWYRQDPGQGLRLIYYSQIVNDFQKGDIAEGYSVSREKKESFPLTVTSAQKNPTAFYLCASGRDPYEQYFGPGTRLTVT.

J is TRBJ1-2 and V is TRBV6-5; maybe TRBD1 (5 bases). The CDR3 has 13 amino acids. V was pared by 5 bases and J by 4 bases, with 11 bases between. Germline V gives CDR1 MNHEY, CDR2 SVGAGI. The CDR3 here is CASSNGGSYGYTF. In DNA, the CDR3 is TGTGCCAGCAGTAACGGGGGAAGCTATGGCTACACCTTC.

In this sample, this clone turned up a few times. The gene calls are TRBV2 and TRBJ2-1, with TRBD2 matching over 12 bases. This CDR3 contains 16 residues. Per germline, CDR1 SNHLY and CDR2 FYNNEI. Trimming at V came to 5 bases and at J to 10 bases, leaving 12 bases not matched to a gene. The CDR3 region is CASSPRPSGGAGEQFF. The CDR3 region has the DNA TGTGCCAGCAGTCCCCGGCCTAGCGGGGGGGCCGGAGAGCAGTTCTTC.